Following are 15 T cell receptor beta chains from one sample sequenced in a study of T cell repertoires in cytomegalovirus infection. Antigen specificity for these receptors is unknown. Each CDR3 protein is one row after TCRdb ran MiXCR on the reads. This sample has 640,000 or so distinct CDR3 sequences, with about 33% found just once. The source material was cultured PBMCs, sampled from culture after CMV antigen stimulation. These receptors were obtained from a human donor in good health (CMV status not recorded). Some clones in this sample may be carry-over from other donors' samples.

The CDR3 region is CASSLTTETQYF. The CDR3 DNA follows: TGTGCCAGCAGCTTAACAACGGAGACCCAGTACTTC. This rearrangement joins TRBV7-8 to TRBJ2-5; D gene uncertain. The CDR3 is 12 amino acids. Trimming took 2 bases from V and 5 from J, leaving 6 bases between them. Germline V gene data show CDR1 as SGHVS and CDR2 as FQNEAQ.

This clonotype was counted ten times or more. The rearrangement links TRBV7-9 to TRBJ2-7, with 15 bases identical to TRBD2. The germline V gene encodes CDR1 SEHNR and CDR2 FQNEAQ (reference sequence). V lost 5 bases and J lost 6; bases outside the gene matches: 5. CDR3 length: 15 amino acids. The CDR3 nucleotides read TGTGCCAGCAGCCCTGGACTAGCGGGAGGGCCCGAGCAGTACTTC. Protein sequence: CASSPGLAGGPEQYF.

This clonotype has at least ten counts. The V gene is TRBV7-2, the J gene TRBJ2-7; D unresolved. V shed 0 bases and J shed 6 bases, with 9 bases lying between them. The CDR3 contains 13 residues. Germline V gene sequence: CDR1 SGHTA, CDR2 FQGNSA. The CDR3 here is CASSLATSREQYF. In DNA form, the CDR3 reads TGTGCCAGCAGCTTAGCGACCTCTCGCGAGCAGTACTTC.

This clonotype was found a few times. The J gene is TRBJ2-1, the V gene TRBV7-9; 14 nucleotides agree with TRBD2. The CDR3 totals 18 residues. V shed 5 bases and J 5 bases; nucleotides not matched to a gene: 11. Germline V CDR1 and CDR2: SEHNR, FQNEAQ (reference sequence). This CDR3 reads CASSTWTSGGSRNNEQFF. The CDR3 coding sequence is TGTGCCAGCAGCACATGGACTAGCGGGGGGTCCAGGAACAATGAGCAGTTCTTC.

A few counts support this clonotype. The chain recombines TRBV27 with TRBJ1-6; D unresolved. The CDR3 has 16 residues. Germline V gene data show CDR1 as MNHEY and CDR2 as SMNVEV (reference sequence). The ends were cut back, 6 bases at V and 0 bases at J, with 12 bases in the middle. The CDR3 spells CASRSFGSSYNSPLHF. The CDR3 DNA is TGTGCCAGCAGATCTTTCGGGAGCTCCTATAATTCACCCCTCCACTTT.

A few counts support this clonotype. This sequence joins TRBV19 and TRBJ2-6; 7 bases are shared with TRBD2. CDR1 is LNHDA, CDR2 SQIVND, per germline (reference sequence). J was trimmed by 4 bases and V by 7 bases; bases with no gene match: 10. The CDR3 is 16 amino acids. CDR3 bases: TGTGCCAGTACTCTCTGGGGGGGAGCCGGGGCCAACGTCCTGACTTTC. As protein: CASTLWGGAGANVLTF.

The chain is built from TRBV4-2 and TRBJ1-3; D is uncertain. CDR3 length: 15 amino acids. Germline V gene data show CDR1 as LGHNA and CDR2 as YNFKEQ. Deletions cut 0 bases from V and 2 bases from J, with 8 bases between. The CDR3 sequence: CASSQDPAAGNTIYF. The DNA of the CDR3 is TGTGCCAGCAGCCAAGATCCGGCCGCTGGAAACACCATATATTTT.

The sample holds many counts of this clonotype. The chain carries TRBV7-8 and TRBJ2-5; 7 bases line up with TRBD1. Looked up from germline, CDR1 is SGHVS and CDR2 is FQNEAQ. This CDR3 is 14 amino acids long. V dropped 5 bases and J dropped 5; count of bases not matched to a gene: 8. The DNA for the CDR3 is TGTGCCAGCAGCCATAGACAGGGCATGGAGACCCAGTACTTC. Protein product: CASSHRQGMETQYF. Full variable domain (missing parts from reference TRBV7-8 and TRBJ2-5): GAGVSQSPRYKVAKRGQDVALRCDPISGHVSLFWYQQALGQGPEFLTYFQNEAQLDKSGLPSDRFFAERPEGSVSTLKIQRTQQEDSAVYLCASSHRQGMETQYFGPGTRLLVL.

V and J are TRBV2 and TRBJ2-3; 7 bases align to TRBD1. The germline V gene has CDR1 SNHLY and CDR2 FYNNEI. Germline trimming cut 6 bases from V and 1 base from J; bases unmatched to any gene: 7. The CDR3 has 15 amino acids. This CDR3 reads CASSSMDRRTDTQYF. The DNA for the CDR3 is TGTGCCAGCAGCTCGATGGACAGGCGCACAGATACGCAGTATTTT.

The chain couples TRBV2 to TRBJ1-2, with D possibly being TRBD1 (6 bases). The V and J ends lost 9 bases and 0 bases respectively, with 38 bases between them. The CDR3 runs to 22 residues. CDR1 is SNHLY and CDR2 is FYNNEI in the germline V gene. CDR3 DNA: TGTGCCAGTTTTATTTTGAGGGGGGGAACGGACGGGCGGCAGGGAGCTAACTATGGCTACACCTTC. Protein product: CASFILRGGTDGRQGANYGYTF. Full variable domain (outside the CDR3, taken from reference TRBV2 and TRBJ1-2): EPEVTQTPSHQVTQMGQEVILRCVPISNHLYFYWYRQILGQKVEFLVSFYNNEISEKSEIFDDQFSVERPDGSNFTLKIRSTKLEDSAMYFCASFILRGGTDGRQGANYGYTFGSGTRLTVV.

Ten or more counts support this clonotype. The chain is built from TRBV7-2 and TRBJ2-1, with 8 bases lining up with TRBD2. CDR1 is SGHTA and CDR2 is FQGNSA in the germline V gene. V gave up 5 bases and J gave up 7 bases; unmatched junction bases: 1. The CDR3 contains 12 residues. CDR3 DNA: TGTGCCAGCAGCGGACTAGCAAATGAGCAGTTCTTC. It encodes CASSGLANEQFF.

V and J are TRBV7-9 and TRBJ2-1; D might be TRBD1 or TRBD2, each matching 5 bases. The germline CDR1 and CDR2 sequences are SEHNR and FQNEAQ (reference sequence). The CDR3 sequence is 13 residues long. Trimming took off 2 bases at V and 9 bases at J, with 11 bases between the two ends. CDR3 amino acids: CASSLMVRGEQFF. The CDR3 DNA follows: TGTGCCAGCAGCTTAATGGTGAGGGGTGAGCAGTTCTTC.

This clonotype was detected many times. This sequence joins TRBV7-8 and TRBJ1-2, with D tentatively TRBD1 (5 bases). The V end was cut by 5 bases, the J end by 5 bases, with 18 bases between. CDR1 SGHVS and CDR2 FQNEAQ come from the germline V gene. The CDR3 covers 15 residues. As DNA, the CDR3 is TGTGCCAGCAGCCCGGGACGGTCTGGGAGATATGGCTACACCTTC. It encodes CASSPGRSGRYGYTF.

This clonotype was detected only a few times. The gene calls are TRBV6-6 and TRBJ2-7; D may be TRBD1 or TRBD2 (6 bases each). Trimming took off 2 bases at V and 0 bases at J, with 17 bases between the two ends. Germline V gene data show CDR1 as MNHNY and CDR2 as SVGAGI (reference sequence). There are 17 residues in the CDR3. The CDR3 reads CASSYTHRGGPSYEQYF. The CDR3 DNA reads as TGTGCCAGCAGTTACACCCATCGTGGGGGGCCCTCCTACGAGCAGTACTTC.

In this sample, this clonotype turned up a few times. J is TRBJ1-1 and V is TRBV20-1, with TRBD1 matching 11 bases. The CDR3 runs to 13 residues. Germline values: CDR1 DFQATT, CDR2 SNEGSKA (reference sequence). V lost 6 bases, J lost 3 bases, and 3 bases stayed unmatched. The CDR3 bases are TGCAGTGCCGGGACAGGGGGTGACACTGAAGCTTTCTTT. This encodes CSAGTGGDTEAFF.